This is a list of T cell receptor beta chains from one sample in a study of blood T cell repertoires in COVID-19. Measured with immunoSEQ multiplex PCR; TCRdb has only the in-frame clones, and not every one. The data contain roughly 220,000 clones, about 85% of them seen just once; the ten biggest clones take up more than 4.5%. Sequencing input: peripheral blood. The receptors were gathered from a woman in her sixties or seventies who had recovered from COVID-19. Both conserved end residues are part of each CDR3. The D gene is left open where the match is weak. Expanded clones are given a class, and other clones once, few, many or no size at all.

v_gene	d_gene	j_gene	abundance	CDR3aa	CDR3nt
TRBV4-1	NA	TRBJ1-1	once	CASSQGPRTEAFF	TGCGCCAGCAGCCAAGGTCCTCGCACTGAAGCTTTCTTT
TRBV14	NA	TRBJ2-2	once	CASSQAGGITGELFF	TGTGCCAGCAGCCAAGCAGGCGGGATAACCGGGGAGCTGTTTTTT
TRBV27	TRBD1	TRBJ1-5	once	CASSLMGQGGRQPQHF	TGTGCCAGCAGTCTCATGGGACAGGGGGGGAGACAGCCCCAGCATTTT
TRBV27	TRBD1	TRBJ2-3	NA	CASSSPRQGNSDTQYF	TGTGCCAGCAGTTCACCCCGACAGGGGAACTCAGATACGCAGTATTTT
TRBV2	NA	TRBJ1-4	once	CASSEEVTNEKLFF	TGTGCCAGCAGTGAGGAGGTTACTAATGAAAAACTGTTTTTT
TRBV4-3	TRBD1	TRBJ1-2	NA	CASSQGTGGWYGYTF	TGCGCCAGCAGCCAAGGGACAGGGGGCTGGTATGGCTACACCTTC
TRBV3-1/TRBV3-2	TRBD1	TRBJ1-5	few	CASSRDRGHQPQHF	TGTGCCAGCAGCCGAGACAGGGGCCATCAGCCCCAGCATTTT
TRBV3-1/TRBV3-2	NA	TRBJ1-6	NA	CASSQDKGSGAHSPLHF	TGTGCCAGCAGCCAAGATAAGGGTTCAGGGGCTCATTCACCCCTCCACTTT
TRBV7-2	NA	TRBJ1-1	NA	CASSLGQNTEAFF	TGTGCCAGCAGCTTAGGACAGAACACTGAAGCTTTCTTT
TRBV3-1/TRBV3-2	TRBD1	TRBJ1-2	NA	CASSLGQASGYTF	TGTGCCAGCAGCCTTGGACAGGCGAGTGGCTACACCTTC
TRBV21-1	NA	TRBJ2-7	NA	CASSKGTVGAYYEQYF	TGTGCCAGCAGCAAAGGGACAGTAGGGGCTTACTACGAGCAGTACTTC
TRBV9	TRBD2	TRBJ2-1	NA	CASSPRLAHYNEQFF	TGTGCCAGCAGCCCCCGACTAGCGCATTACAATGAGCAGTTCTTC
TRBV2	NA	TRBJ1-5	NA	CASSTAGAENQPQHF	TGTGCCAGCAGTACCGCAGGGGCAGAGAATCAGCCCCAGCATTTT
TRBV3-1/TRBV3-2	NA	TRBJ2-7	few	CASSQPGTSHEQYF	TGTGCCAGCAGCCAACCGGGGACTTCCCACGAGCAGTACTTC
TRBV11-2	TRBD1	TRBJ1-1	NA	CASSSSMRGPTEAFF	TGTGCCAGCAGCTCCTCAATGAGGGGGCCCACTGAAGCTTTCTTT
TRBV6-5	TRBD1	TRBJ1-3	NA	CATSTGGFSGNTIYF	TGTGCCACCAGTACAGGGGGTTTCTCTGGAAACACCATATATTTT
TRBV4-1	NA	TRBJ1-2	NA	CASSQGPGLAEGYTF	TGCGCCAGCAGCCAGGGGCCGGGTCTCGCGGAAGGCTACACCTTC
TRBV5-1	TRBD1	TRBJ1-2	NA	CASSPSDRANYGYTF	TGCGCCAGCAGCCCATCGGACAGGGCCAACTATGGCTACACCTTC
TRBV6-6	TRBD1	TRBJ1-2	once	CASSTRGGTGHGYTF	TGTGCCAGCAGTACCCGAGGGGGGACAGGGCATGGCTACACCTTC
TRBV4-3	TRBD1	TRBJ1-6	NA	CASSQGAGTDNSPLHF	TGCGCCAGCAGCCAAGGGGCCGGGACAGATAATTCACCCCTCCACTTT
TRBV6-2/TRBV6-3	TRBD1	TRBJ1-2	NA	CASSSTSQGYYGYTF	TGTGCCAGCAGCTCGACTTCACAGGGGTACTATGGCTACACCTTC
TRBV4-1	TRBD2	TRBJ2-1	NA	CASSQDRGSGGNTYNEQFF	TGCGCCAGCAGCCAAGATCGCGGTAGCGGGGGGAACACCTACAATGAGCAGTTCTTC
TRBV7-2	NA	TRBJ1-2	NA	CASSLGGYYGYTF	TGTGCCAGCAGCTTAGGGGGCTACTATGGCTACACCTTC
TRBV6-5	TRBD1	TRBJ1-2	NA	CASRPTGGADGYTF	TGTGCCAGCCGTCCGACAGGGGGCGCGGATGGCTACACCTTC
TRBV27	NA	TRBJ1-2	NA	CASSFKIGDGYTF	TGTGCCAGCAGTTTTAAGATAGGGGATGGCTACACCTTC
TRBV12-3/TRBV12-4	NA	TRBJ1-4	NA	CASSLGYGEKLFF	TGTGCCAGCAGTCTCGGGTACGGTGAAAAACTGTTTTTT
TRBV24-1	NA	TRBJ2-1	NA	CATSDPGKSNNEQFF	TGTGCCACCAGTGATCCGGGAAAATCGAACAATGAGCAGTTCTTC
TRBV19	NA	TRBJ1-3	NA	CASTGTIGNTIYF	TGTGCCAGTACCGGTACGATAGGAAACACCATATATTTT
TRBV11-2	TRBD1	TRBJ2-2	NA	CASKTGANTGELFF	TGTGCCAGCAAGACAGGGGCGAACACCGGGGAGCTGTTTTTT
TRBV6-2/TRBV6-3	NA	TRBJ2-7	once	CASSYVARSYEQYF	TGTGCCAGCAGTTACGTGGCCAGATCCTACGAGCAGTACTTC
TRBV30	NA	TRBJ1-2	NA	CAWSGGRINDGYTF	TGTGCCTGGAGTGGGGGCCGGATCAACGATGGCTACACCTTC
TRBV10-3	TRBD2	TRBJ2-2	NA	CAISDLRGDTGELFF	TGTGCCATCAGTGACCTGCGGGGGGACACCGGGGAGCTGTTTTTT
TRBV19	NA	TRBJ1-2	NA	CASSPGGGANYGYTF	TGTGCCAGTAGCCCCGGGGGAGGGGCTAACTATGGCTACACCTTC
TRBV6-5	NA	TRBJ1-1	NA	CASTRISGDTEAFF	TGTGCCAGCACACGAATAAGCGGGGACACTGAAGCTTTCTTT
TRBV9	TRBD1	TRBJ1-5	NA	CASSVGTGGGQPQHF	TGTGCCAGCAGCGTAGGGACAGGGGGCGGGCAGCCCCAGCATTTT
TRBV5-6	NA	TRBJ2-3	NA	CASSLVGLGADTQYF	TGTGCCAGCAGCCTGGTAGGTCTTGGAGCAGATACGCAGTATTTT
TRBV7-9	TRBD2	TRBJ2-2	NA	CASLRGGSTGELFF	TGTGCCAGCCTTAGGGGAGGGTCCACCGGGGAGCTGTTTTTT
TRBV27	TRBD2	TRBJ2-1	NA	CASSLELAGGVNEQFF	TGTGCCAGCAGTTTAGAGCTAGCGGGGGGCGTCAATGAGCAGTTCTTC
TRBV6-6	TRBD1	TRBJ1-2	many	CASSPLVPSTGANGYTF	TGTGCCAGCAGTCCTCTAGTTCCGTCGACAGGGGCGAATGGCTACACCTTC
TRBV3-1/TRBV3-2	NA	TRBJ1-2	once	CASSQDPLPRGRLYGYTF	TGTGCCAGCAGCCAAGACCCTCTGCCGCGCGGGCGACTATATGGCTACACCTTC